Below are 23 T cell receptor beta chains sequenced from a single sample in a study of control samples from healthy donors and cancer patients (TCRdb year 2020). The method behind the library was the immunoSEQ multiplex PCR assay. Drawn from immuneACCESS, this table holds only the in-frame rearrangements with V and J called that TCRdb kept. Clones are partly lost; checked studies trace under half to an unresolved V gene and leave the rest unexplained. The sample table records roughly 150,000 clones; almost 90% of these occur just once. The ten largest clones take up about 1.8% of the sample. The sequencing sample was made of blood. The origin of the receptors is a man younger than 35 in good health.

This clone appeared a single time. CDR3 sequence reads: CASTHGQGWNTGELFF. The CDR3 bases are TGTGCCAGCACCCATGGACAGGGATGGAACACCGGGGAGCTGTTTTTT. The chain carries TRBV5-4 and TRBJ2-2; 8 bases are shared with TRBD1. Germline V gene lookup returns CDR1 SGHNT and CDR2 YYREEE (reference sequence). This CDR3 comprises 16 residues. Trimming cost V 6 bases and J 1 base; bases outside gene matches: 8.

The gene calls are TRBV5-6 and TRBJ2-5; TRBD1 matches at 8 bases. The CDR3 sequence is 17 residues long. Germline CDR1 reads SGHDT; CDR2 reads YYEEEE. The V segment lost 0 bases and the J segment 5 bases; nucleotides outside the gene matches: 12. This chain's CDR3 is CASSLGLGQGARETQYF. As DNA, the CDR3 is TGTGCCAGCAGCTTGGGATTGGGGCAGGGGGCACGGGAGACCCAGTACTTC.

The chain combines TRBV19 with TRBJ1-5; D is unclear. Germline loops: CDR1 LNHDA, CDR2 SQIVND (reference sequence). Trimming stripped 4 bases from V and 4 bases from J, with 5 bases between. The CDR3 spans 12 residues. CDR3 sequence reads: CASSTQNQPQHF. CDR3 nucleotides: TGTGCCAGTAGTACTCAAAATCAGCCCCAGCATTTT.

The chain couples TRBV19 to TRBJ1-1; the D gene is possibly TRBD1 (5 bases). Trimming removed 7 bases at V and 1 base at J, with 19 bases between. This CDR3 is 16 amino acids long. CDR1 is LNHDA and CDR2 is SQIVND in the germline V gene (reference sequence). As DNA, the CDR3 is TGTGCCAGTACTTTGTCGGGCTCGGGGACGAACACTGAAGCTTTCTTT. It translates to CASTLSGSGTNTEAFF.

This clone was seen a single time. In DNA form, the CDR3 reads TGTGCCAGCAGCTTGACGGGCTACACTGAAGCTTTCTTT. Its translation: CASSLTGYTEAFF. The V gene is TRBV5-5, the J gene TRBJ1-1; no firm D call. The CDR3 has 13 residues. V was clipped by 1 base and J by 3 bases, with 7 bases between them. Germline V gene data show CDR1 as SGHKS and CDR2 as YYEKEE (reference sequence).

The J gene is TRBJ2-3, the V gene TRBV28; the D gene is possibly TRBD1 (6 bases). The CDR3 runs to 16 residues. The ends were cut back, 1 base at V and 0 bases at J, with 11 bases in the middle. CDR1 is MDHEN, CDR2 SYDVKM, per germline. CDR3 residues: CASSLYRDASTDTQYF. DNA for the CDR3: TGTGCCAGCAGTTTATACAGGGATGCGAGCACAGATACGCAGTATTTT. The variable domain in full, completed from reference TRBV28 and TRBJ2-3, reads DVKVTQSSRYLVKRTGEKVFLECVQDMDHENMFWYRQDPGLGLRLIYFSYDVKMKEKGDIPEGYSVSREKKERFSLILESASTNQTSMYLCASSLYRDASTDTQYFGPGTRLTVL.

This clone was counted only a few times. The chain recombines TRBV6-6 with TRBJ2-1; D might be TRBD2 (5 bases). This CDR3 is 14 amino acids long. The V end was cut by 2 bases, the J end by 3 bases, with 8 bases between. CDR1 is MNHNY, CDR2 SVGAGI, per germline (reference sequence). CDR3: CASSYPRDYNEQFF. CDR3 nucleotides: TGTGCCAGCAGTTACCCCCGGGACTACAATGAGCAGTTCTTC.

The chain uses TRBV3-1 (or the pseudogene TRBV3-2) and TRBJ2-3; D is unclear. The CDR3 is 14 amino acids. V lost 4 bases and J 2 bases, leaving 10 bases between the germline ends. Germline V gene data show CDR1 as LGHDT and CDR2 as YNNKEL (reference sequence). The CDR3 bases are TGTGCCAGCAGCCCGCCGTCCCCCACAGATACGCAGTATTTT. This encodes CASSPPSPTDTQYF.

The chain combines TRBV19 with TRBJ2-5; D may be TRBD1 (5 bases). In germline, CDR1 is LNHDA, CDR2 SQIVND (reference sequence). V dropped 3 bases and J dropped 4 bases, with 9 bases sitting between them. The CDR3 runs to 13 residues. CDR3 in amino acids: CASSIQRGETQYF. DNA of the CDR3: TGTGCCAGTAGTATCCAAAGGGGAGAGACCCAGTACTTC. Filled out from reference TRBV19 and TRBJ2-5, the complete variable domain reads DGGITQSPKYLFRKEGQNVTLSCEQNLNHDAMYWYRQDPGQGLRLIYYSQIVNDFQKGDIAEGYSVSREKKESFPLTVTSAQKNPTAFYLCASSIQRGETQYFGPGTRLLVL.

The genes are TRBV2 and TRBJ2-1; 9 bases agree with TRBD1. Unmatched junction bases numbered 8, after V lost 6 bases and J lost 5 bases. This CDR3 spans 15 amino acids. The germline V gene encodes CDR1 SNHLY and CDR2 FYNNEI. The CDR3 here is CASSSQGASNNEQFF. The DNA for the CDR3 is TGTGCCAGCAGCTCACAGGGGGCGTCAAACAATGAGCAGTTCTTC. Drawing the rest from reference TRBV2 and TRBJ2-1, the complete variable domain is EPEVTQTPSHQVTQMGQEVILRCVPISNHLYFYWYRQILGQKVEFLVSFYNNEISEKSEIFDDQFSVERPDGSNFTLKIRSTKLEDSAMYFCASSSQGASNNEQFFGPGTRLTVL.

This clone showed up just once. This rearrangement joins TRBV30 to TRBJ1-3; 10 bases are a match to TRBD1. V shed 3 bases, J shed 0 bases, and the junction held 11 bases outside the gene matches. The CDR3 is made up of 18 amino acids. Per the germline V gene, CDR1 is GTSNPN and CDR2 is SVGIG (reference sequence). The CDR3 loop reads CAWRDDRGLWSSGNTIYF. CDR3 DNA: TGTGCCTGGAGGGACGACAGGGGGCTCTGGTCCTCTGGAAACACCATATATTTT. The entire variable domain, with the rest obtained from reference TRBV30 and TRBJ1-3, is as follows: SQTIHQWPATLVQPVGSPLSLECTVEGTSNPNLYWYRQAAGRGLQLLFYSVGIGQISSEVPQNLSASRPQDRQFILSSKKLLLSDSGFYLCAWRDDRGLWSSGNTIYFGEGSWLTVV.

This sequence joins TRBV10-3 and TRBJ1-1, with TRBD1 identical over 7 bases. From germline, CDR1 is ENHRY and CDR2 SYGVKD. The ends lost 3 bases at V and 4 bases at J; junction bases unmatched: 2. CDR3 length: 13 residues. The CDR3 loop is CAISDYRGTEAFF. The CDR3 DNA is TGTGCCATCAGTGACTACAGGGGCACTGAAGCTTTCTTT.

The rearrangement links TRBV4-3 to TRBJ2-5, with TRBD2 matching 11 bases. The V gene end was trimmed by 0 bases and the J gene end by 7 bases; junction bases not matched to a gene: 4. Germline lookup yields CDR1 LGHNA and CDR2 YSLEER. The CDR3 is 15 amino acids. The CDR3 DNA is TGCGCCAGCAGCCAAGATCTAACTAGCGGGGGGACCCAGTACTTC. Encoded protein: CASSQDLTSGGTQYF.

This clone was found once. The chain carries TRBV10-3 and TRBJ1-5, with 7 bases identical to TRBD1. CDR1 is ENHRY, CDR2 SYGVKD, per germline. V trimming: 3 bases; J trimming: 4 bases; junction bases outside the gene matches: 3. The length of the CDR3 is 14 residues. CDR3 coding DNA: TGTGCCATCAGTGAATTACAGGGGAATCAGCCCCAGCATTTT. Residues: CAISELQGNQPQHF.

The rearrangement uses TRBV7-2 and TRBJ1-2; TRBD1 is a possible D gene (6 bases). This CDR3 has 15 amino acids. V was cut by 5 bases and J by 2 bases, with 15 bases left in between. Germline V gene sequence: CDR1 SGHTA, CDR2 FQGNSA. CDR3 residues: CASSLWDIRNYGYTF. The CDR3 DNA sequence: TGTGCCAGCAGCCTATGGGACATTAGAAACTATGGCTACACCTTC.

The CDR3 here is CASSYFGSTGELFF. CDR3 in DNA: TGTGCCAGCAGCTACTTCGGGAGCACCGGGGAGCTGTTTTTT. The chain is built from TRBV7-6 and TRBJ2-2; TRBD2 might be the D (6 bases). The germline V and J ends were trimmed by 4 bases and 4 bases, with 10 bases remaining between them. Germline assignment: CDR1 SGHVS and CDR2 FNYEAQ. The CDR3 is made up of 14 amino acids.

This chain uses TRBV28 with TRBJ2-1; 8 positions agree with TRBD2. The length of the CDR3 is 14 residues. Germline V gene data show CDR1 as MDHEN and CDR2 as SYDVKM. Germline trimming cut 5 bases from V and 8 bases from J; bases unmatched to any gene: 8. In nucleotides, the CDR3 is TGTGCCAGCAGTCGTAGACGGGGGGGCGATGAGCAGTTCTTC. The encoded protein is CASSRRRGGDEQFF.

This clone was observed a handful of times. The chain is built from TRBV7-8 and TRBJ2-1; no clear D. The V end lost 6 bases, the J end lost 7 bases, and 10 bases lay between the germline ends. Germline V gene data show CDR1 as SGHVS and CDR2 as FQNEAQ. CDR3 size: 12 residues. The DNA of the CDR3 is TGTGCCAGCAGGAGTGGGGTGAATGAGCAGTTCTTC. Its protein product is CASRSGVNEQFF.

This clone was counted between two and nine times. The V and J genes are TRBV12-3 or TRBV12-4 and TRBJ1-5; D is possibly TRBD1 (5 bases). This CDR3 has 13 amino acids. V was pared by 8 bases and J by 1 base, with 9 bases between. CDR3 residues: CASQGGSNQPQHF. CDR3 DNA sequence: TGTGCCAGCCAGGGAGGGAGCAATCAGCCCCAGCATTTT.

V is TRBV20-1 and J is TRBJ2-3; unclear D gene. Trimming cost V 2 bases and J 7 bases, with 7 bases left between them. The germline CDR1 and CDR2 sequences are DFQATT and SNEGSKA (reference sequence). CDR3 size: 11 residues. This CDR3 reads CSARRQNTQYF. The CDR3 DNA reads as TGCAGTGCTAGACGGCAAAATACGCAGTATTTT.

This CDR3 reads CAISARPTGGVRYEQYF. DNA of the CDR3: TGTGCCATCAGTGCCCGGCCCACAGGGGGCGTTAGGTACGAGCAGTACTTC. The rearrangement joins TRBV10-3 to TRBJ2-7; 9 bases map to TRBD1. The germline gives CDR1 ENHRY, CDR2 SYGVKD. This CDR3 is 17 amino acids long. Losses at the gene ends were 4 bases for V and 4 bases for J; bases not matched to a gene: 14.

This chain joins TRBV7-9 and TRBJ2-5, with D possibly TRBD2 on 6 matching bases. Trimming cost V 3 bases and J 2 bases, with 16 bases left between them. CDR1 and CDR2 from the germline V gene are SEHNR and FQNEAQ (reference sequence). This CDR3 is 16 amino acids long. This chain's CDR3 is CASSFPRGLNQETQYF. The CDR3 DNA is TGTGCCAGCAGCTTTCCACGGGGACTGAATCAAGAGACCCAGTACTTC. Full variable domain (rest looked up from reference TRBV7-9 and TRBJ2-5): DTGVSQNPRHKITKRGQNVTFRCDPISEHNRLYWYRQTLGQGPEFLTYFQNEAQLEKSRLLSDRFSAERPKGSFSTLEIQRTEQGDSAMYLCASSFPRGLNQETQYFGPGTRLLVL.

The chain employs TRBV6-2 or TRBV6-3 and TRBJ1-3; D ambiguous. There are 17 residues in the CDR3. The germline CDR1 and CDR2 sequences are MNHEY and SVGEGT. The germline V and J ends were trimmed by 0 bases and 5 bases, with 17 bases remaining between them. DNA of the CDR3: TGTGCCAGCAGTTACTCGGGCGGTCAAGGCCACAGAAACACCATATATTTT. It yields the protein CASSYSGGQGHRNTIYF.